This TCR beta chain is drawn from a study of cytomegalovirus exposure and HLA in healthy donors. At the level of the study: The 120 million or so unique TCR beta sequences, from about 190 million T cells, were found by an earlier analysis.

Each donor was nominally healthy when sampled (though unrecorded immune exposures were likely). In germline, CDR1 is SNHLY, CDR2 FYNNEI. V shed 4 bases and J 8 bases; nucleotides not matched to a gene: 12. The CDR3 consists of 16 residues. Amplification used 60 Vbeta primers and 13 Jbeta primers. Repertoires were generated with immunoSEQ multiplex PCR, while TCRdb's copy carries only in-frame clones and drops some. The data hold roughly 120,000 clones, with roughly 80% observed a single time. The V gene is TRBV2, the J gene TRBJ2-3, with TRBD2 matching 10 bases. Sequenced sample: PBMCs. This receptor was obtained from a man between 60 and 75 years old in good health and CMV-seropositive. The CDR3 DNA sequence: TGTGCCAGCAGTGCAAATCTAGCGGGGGTTCGGGGTACGCAGTATTTT. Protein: CASSANLAGVRGTQYF.